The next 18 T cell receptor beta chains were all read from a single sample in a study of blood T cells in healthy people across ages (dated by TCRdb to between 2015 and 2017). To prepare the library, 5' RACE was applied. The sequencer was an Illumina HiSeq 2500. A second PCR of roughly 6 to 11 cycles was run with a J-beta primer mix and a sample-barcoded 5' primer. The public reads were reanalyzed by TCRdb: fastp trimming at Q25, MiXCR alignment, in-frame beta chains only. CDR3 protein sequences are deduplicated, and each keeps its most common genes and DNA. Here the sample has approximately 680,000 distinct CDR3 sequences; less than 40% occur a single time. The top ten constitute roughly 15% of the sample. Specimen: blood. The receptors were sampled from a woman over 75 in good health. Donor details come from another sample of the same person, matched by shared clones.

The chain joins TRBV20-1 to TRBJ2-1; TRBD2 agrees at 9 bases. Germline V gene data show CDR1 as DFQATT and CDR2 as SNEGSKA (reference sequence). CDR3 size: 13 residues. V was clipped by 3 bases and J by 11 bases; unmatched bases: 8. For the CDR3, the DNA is TGCAGTGCTAGTGATAGCGGGGGAACTCAGCAGTTCTTC. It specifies CSASDSGGTQQFF.

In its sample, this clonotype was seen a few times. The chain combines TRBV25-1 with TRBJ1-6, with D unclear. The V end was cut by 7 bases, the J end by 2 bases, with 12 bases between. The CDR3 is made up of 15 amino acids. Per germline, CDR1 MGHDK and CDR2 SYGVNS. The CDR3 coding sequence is TGTGCCAGCAAAGACCCCAGAACCTATAATTCACCCCTCCACTTT. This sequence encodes CASKDPRTYNSPLHF.

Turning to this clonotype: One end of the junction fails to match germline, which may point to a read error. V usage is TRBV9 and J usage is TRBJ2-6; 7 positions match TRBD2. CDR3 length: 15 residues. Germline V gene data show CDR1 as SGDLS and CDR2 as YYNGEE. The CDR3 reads CPSSGGGFGTNVLTF. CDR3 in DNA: TGTCCCAGCAGCGGCGGGGGATTTGGGACCAACGTCCTGACTTTC.

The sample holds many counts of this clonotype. The CDR3 loop reads CASGGQGATGANVLTF. CDR3 nucleotide sequence: TGTGCCAGCGGGGGACAGGGGGCGACTGGGGCCAACGTCCTGACTTTC. The chain couples TRBV28 to TRBJ2-6; 12 positions match TRBD1. The CDR3 runs to 16 residues. Germline trimming cut 8 bases from V and 2 bases from J; bases unmatched to any gene: 4. The germline gives CDR1 MDHEN, CDR2 SYDVKM.

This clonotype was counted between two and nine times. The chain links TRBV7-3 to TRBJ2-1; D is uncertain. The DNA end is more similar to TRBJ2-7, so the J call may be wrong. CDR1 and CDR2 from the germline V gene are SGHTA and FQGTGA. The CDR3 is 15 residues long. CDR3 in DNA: TGTGCCAGCAGCTTAAATACCGACTCCTACAATGAGCAGTACTTC. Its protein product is CASSLNTDSYNEQYF.

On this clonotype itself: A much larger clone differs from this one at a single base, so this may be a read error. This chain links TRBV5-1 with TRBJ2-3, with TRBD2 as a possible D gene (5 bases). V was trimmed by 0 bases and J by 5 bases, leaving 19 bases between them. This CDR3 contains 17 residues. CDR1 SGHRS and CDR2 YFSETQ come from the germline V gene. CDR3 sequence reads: CASSLAVAGESVDTQYF. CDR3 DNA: TGCGCCAGCAGCTTGGCCGTGGCGGGCGAGTCCGTAGATACGCAGTATTTT.

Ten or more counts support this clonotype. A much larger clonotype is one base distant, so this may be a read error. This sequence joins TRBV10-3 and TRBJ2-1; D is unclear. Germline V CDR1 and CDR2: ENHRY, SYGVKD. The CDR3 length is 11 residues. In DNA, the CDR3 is TGTGCCATCAGGGAGTCGGGCGAGCAGTTCTTC. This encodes CAIRESGEQFF.

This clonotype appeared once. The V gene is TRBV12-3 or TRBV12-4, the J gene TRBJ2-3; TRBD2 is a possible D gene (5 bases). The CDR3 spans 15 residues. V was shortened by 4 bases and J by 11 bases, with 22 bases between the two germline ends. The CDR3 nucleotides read TGTGCCAGCAGTTCCGATGGAGTGGGAGTCGATGTGCAGTATTTT. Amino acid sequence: CASSSDGVGVDVQYF.

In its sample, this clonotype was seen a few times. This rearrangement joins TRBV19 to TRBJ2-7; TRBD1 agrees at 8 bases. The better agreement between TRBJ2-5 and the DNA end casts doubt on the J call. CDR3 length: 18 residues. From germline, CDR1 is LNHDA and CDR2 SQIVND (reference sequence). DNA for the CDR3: TGTGCCAGTAGTATAGAATCGCGCCAGGGGACAGGCCAAGAGACCCAGTACTTC. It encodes CASSIESRQGTGQETQYF.

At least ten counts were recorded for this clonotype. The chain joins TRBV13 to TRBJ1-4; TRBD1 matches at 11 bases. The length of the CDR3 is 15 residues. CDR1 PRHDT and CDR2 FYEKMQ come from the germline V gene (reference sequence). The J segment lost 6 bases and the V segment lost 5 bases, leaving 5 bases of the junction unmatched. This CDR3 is CASSLTGQGDEKLFF. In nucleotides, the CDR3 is TGTGCCAGCAGCCTCACGGGACAGGGGGATGAAAAACTGTTTTTT.

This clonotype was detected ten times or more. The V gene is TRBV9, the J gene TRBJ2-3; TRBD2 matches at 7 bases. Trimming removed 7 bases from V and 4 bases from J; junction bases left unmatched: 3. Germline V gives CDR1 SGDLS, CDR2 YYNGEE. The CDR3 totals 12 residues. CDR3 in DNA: TGTGCCAGCGGGGGAGGGGCAGATACGCAGTATTTT. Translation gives CASGGGADTQYF. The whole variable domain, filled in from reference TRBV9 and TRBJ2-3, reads DSGVTQTPKHLITATGQRVTLRCSPRSGDLSVYWYQQSLDQGLQFLIQYYNGEERAKGNILERFSAQQFPDLHSELNLSSLELGDSALYFCASGGGADTQYFGPGTRLTVL.

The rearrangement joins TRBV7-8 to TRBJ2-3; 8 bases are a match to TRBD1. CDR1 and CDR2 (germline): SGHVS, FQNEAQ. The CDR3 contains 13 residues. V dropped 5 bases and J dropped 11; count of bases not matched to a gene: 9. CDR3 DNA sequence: TGTGCCAGCAGCATACAGACAGGGGCCGGGCAGTATTTT. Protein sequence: CASSIQTGAGQYF.

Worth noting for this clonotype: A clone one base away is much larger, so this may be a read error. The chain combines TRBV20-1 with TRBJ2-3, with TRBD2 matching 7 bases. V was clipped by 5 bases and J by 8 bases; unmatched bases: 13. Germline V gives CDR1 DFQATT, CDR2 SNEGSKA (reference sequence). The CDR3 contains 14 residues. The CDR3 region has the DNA TGCAGTGCTCCCCGGTCGGGGGGTGGAGGTACGCAGTATTTT. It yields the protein CSAPRSGGGGTQYF.

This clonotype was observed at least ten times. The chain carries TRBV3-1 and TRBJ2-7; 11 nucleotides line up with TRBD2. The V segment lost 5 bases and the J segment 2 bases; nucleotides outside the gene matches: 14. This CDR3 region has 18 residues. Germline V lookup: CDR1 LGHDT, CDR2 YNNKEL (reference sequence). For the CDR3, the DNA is TGTGCCAGCAGCGCCACGAACATCACTAGCGGGGGACCCTACGAGCAGTACTTC. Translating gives CASSATNITSGGPYEQYF.

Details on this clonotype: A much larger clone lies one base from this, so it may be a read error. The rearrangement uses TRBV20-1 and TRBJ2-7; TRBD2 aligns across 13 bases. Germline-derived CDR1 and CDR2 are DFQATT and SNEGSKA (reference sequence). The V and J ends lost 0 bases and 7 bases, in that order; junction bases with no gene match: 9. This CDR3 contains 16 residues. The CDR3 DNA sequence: TGCAGTGCTAGAGATTACGGGACTAGCGGGGAGAATGAGCAGTACTTC. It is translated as CSARDYGTSGENEQYF.

This chain's CDR3 is CSAREALAGELAKNIQYF. Written as DNA, the CDR3 is TGCAGTGCTAGAGAAGCGCTAGCGGGAGAACTAGCCAAAAACATTCAGTACTTC. The chain links TRBV20-1 to TRBJ2-4; 10 bases map to TRBD2. V lost 0 bases, J lost 0 bases, and 8 bases stayed unmatched. The CDR3 is 18 amino acids. Germline CDR1 is DFQATT and CDR2 is SNEGSKA (reference sequence).

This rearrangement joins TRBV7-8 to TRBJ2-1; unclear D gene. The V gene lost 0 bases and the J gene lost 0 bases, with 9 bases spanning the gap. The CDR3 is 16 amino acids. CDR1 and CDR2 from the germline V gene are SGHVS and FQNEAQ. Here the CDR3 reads CASSLAARSSYNEQFF. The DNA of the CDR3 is TGTGCCAGCAGCTTAGCTGCTAGAAGCTCCTACAATGAGCAGTTCTTC.

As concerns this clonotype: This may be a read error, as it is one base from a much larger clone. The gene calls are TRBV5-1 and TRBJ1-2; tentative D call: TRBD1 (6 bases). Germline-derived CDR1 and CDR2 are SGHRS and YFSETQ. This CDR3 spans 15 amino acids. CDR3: CDSSLTIQGGGGYTF. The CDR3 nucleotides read TGCGACAGCAGCTTGACTATACAGGGAGGCGGTGGCTACACCTTC.